A few counts support the clone carrying this TCR beta chain. As yet, its antigen is unknown. Researchers prepared the TCRbeta library using unique molecular identifiers, the study reports. In TCRdb, the PCR reads were re-called with MiXCR into one record per CDR3 protein. The sample contains 80,000 to 100,000 distinct CDR3 sequences, roughly a quarter of which appear only once. The CDR3 has 13 amino acids. V lost 10 bases and J 0 bases, leaving 13 bases between the germline ends. Germline CDR1 reads MNHEY; CDR2 reads SMNVEV (reference sequence). The data stem from a study of T-cell reconstitution after alpha-beta-depleted transplantation in children. Study-level points and caveats: The authors attributed T-cell counts and diversity one year after transplant mostly to newly produced T cells. Reports say that about two months after transplant, the alpha-beta T cells came out of several hundred graft clones that had expanded. The study traced high day-60 TCRbeta diversity in some patients to surviving recipient T cells and thymic progenitors.

The sequencing used PBMCs, collected before TCRalphabeta/CD19-depleted stem cell transplant. J is TRBJ2-7 and V is TRBV27, with D uncertain. The receptor comes from a boy aged 2 to 10 with acute lymphoblastic leukemia, due to receive a stem cell transplant. CDR3 loop: CATGHRSSYEQYF. The CDR3 DNA reads as TGTGCCACCGGGCACAGAAGCTCCTACGAGCAGTACTTC.